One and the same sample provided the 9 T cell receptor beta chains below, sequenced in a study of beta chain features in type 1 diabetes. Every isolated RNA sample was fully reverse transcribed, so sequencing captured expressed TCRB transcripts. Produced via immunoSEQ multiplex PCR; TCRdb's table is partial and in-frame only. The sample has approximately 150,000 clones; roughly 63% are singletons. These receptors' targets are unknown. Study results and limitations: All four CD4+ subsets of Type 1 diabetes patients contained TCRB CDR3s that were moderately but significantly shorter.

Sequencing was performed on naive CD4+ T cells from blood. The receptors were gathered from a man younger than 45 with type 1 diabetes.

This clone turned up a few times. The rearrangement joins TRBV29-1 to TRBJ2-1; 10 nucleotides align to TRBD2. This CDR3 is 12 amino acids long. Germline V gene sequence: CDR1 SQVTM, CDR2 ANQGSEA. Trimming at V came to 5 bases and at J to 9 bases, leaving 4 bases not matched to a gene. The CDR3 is CSVLAGVVEQFF. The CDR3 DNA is TGCAGCGTTCTAGCGGGAGTGGTTGAGCAGTTCTTC.

DNA for the CDR3: TGTGCCAGCTCACCCTTTGCAGGGGAGACCCAGTACTTC. It encodes CASSPFAGETQYF. This chain joins TRBV18 and TRBJ2-5; possible D gene TRBD1, 5 bases. The V end lost 3 bases, the J end lost 5 bases, and 10 bases lay between the germline ends. The germline gives CDR1 KGHSH, CDR2 LQKENI. This CDR3 has 13 amino acids.

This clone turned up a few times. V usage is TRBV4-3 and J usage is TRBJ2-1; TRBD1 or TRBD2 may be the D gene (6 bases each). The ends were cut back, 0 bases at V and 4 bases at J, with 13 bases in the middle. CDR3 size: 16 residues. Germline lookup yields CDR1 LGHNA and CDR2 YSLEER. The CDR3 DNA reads TGCGCCAGCAGCCAAGATCGAGGGGGGCTATACAATGAGCAGTTCTTC. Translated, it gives CASSQDRGGLYNEQFF.

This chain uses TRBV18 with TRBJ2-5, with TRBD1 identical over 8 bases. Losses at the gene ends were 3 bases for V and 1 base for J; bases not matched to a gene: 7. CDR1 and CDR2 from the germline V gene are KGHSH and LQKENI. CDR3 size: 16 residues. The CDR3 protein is CASSPATGARQETQYF. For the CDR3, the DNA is TGTGCCAGCTCACCCGCGACAGGGGCCCGCCAAGAGACCCAGTACTTC. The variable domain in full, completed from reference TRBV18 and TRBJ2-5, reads NAGVMQNPRHLVRRRGQEARLRCSPMKGHSHVYWYRQLPEEGLKFMVYLQKENIIDESGMPKERFSAEFPKEGPSILRIQQVVRGDSAAYFCASSPATGARQETQYFGPGTRLLVL.

The CDR3 DNA follows: TGTGCCAGCAGCTGGAGCTCCTATAATTCACCCCTCCACTTT. Translated: CASSWSSYNSPLHF. The V call is TRBV7-9, the J call TRBJ1-6; D is uncertain. The CDR3 extends over 14 amino acids. V dropped 4 bases and J dropped 0 bases, with 4 bases sitting between them. CDR1 is SEHNR, CDR2 FQNEAQ, per germline (reference sequence).

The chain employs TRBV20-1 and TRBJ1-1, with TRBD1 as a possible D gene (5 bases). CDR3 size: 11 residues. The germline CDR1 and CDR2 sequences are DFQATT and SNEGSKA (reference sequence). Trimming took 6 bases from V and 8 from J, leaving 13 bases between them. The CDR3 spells CSAPDILEAFF. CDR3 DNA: TGCAGTGCACCGGACATATTGGAAGCTTTCTTT.

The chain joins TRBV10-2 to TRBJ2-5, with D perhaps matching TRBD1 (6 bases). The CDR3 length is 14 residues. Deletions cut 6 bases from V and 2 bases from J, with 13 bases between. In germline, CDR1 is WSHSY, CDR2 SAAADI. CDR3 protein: CASSDHRVQETQYF. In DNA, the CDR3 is TGCGCCAGCAGCGATCACAGGGTTCAAGAGACCCAGTACTTC.

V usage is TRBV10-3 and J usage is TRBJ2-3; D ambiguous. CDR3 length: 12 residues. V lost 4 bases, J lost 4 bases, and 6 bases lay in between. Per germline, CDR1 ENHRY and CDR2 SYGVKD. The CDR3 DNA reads TGTGCCATCAGTGTTTTAGCAGATACGCAGTATTTT. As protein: CAISVLADTQYF.

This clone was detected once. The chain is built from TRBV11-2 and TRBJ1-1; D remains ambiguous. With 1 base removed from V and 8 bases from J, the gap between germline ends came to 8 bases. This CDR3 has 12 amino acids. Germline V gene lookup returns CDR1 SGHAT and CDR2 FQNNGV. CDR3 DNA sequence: TGTGCCAGCAGCTTAGCAGTGAGAGAAGCTTTCTTT. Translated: CASSLAVREAFF.